This T cell receptor (beta chain) originates from a study of human T cells and chemical hapten exposure (dated by TCRdb to the early 2020s). As for the study more broadly: For sensitization, 2% DPC in acetone was applied to a 2 cm by 2 cm area of upper inner arm skin. Weekly therapeutic DPC doses were additionally applied to the scalp of patients throughout the roughly 24-week study period. Patch testing was performed on the upper back with Finn chambers containing 0.01% DPC, and the patch tests were scored after 6 days according to International Contact Dermatitis Research Group standards. Alopecia areata with under or over 50% scalp involvement, alopecia totalis and alopecia universalis were represented in the patient cohort, which was mostly female. Libraries were pooled for sequencing, and variation in per-sample TCR yields was attributed mainly to small differences in library volumes within the pool. In alopecia patients, the study followed how the peripheral blood TCR repertoire changed in vivo over primary and secondary sensitization to diphenylcyclopropenone (DPC), a hapten. Blood samples were taken from patients before sensitization (week 0) and then at 2, 6 and about 24 weeks after DPC sensitization. Some 29 alopecia patients gave blood for TCR sequencing at one to four time points (pre-sensitization, 2, 6 and 24 weeks).

As regards this clonotype: The antigen it binds to is not known. No base quality information exists; no much larger clone differs at one position.

Beyond this particular receptor, the publication reports: The number of TCRs above 1 in 1000 frequency did not change with DPC sensitization; there was no evidence of global repertoire structure alterations. All patients had alopecia, a presumed autoimmune disease, so their immune response might differ from that of healthy individuals. After repeated subsampling, changes were observed in the strength of the expansion versus patch-test correlation and in the threshold at which the correlation became significant. Expanded TCRs formed significantly more large CDR3 similarity clusters than pre-sensitization or healthy control sets, consistent with antigen-driven responses. Patch test score correlated positively with the number of PT1 expanded TCRs, reaching significance at thresholds 8, 16 and 32 but not at 4.

V and J are trimmed by 4 bases and 3 bases, and the gene matches miss 4 bases of the junction. The CDR3 starts with the cysteine, ends with the phenylalanine, and has 16 residues. Left in the record is the CDR3 DNA by itself, 48 bases read in frame from the first base. The germline V gene provides CDR1 SGDLS and CDR2 YYNGEE. The meaning of the sample's time point label: patch test 1, 2 weeks after DPC sensitization. The sample's treatment or condition label, decoded: therapeutic diphenylcyclopropenone sensitization with weekly scalp DPC. At every patch-test visit, the blood draw took place before the patch test was put on. Eligible patients were aged 18 to 70, diagnosed with alopecia, deemed suitable for DPC therapy, and excluded if pregnant. Total RNA was isolated from unfractionated whole blood collected in Tempus Blood RNA tubes. Libraries were built with RACE. Instrument on record: NextSeq 500. During library preparation, unique molecular identifiers were attached to individual cDNA molecules so that TCRs could be counted in a quantitative, reproducible way. For every blood RNA sample, sequencing covered both the TCR alpha and TCR beta chains. The study's processing was this. Samples had a median of about 90,000 TCRs, with a range from about 23,224 to 750,000. The Decombinator software suite was used to annotate the V, J and CDR3 of the TCR reads. For the PS versus PT1 abundance plots, all samples were subsampled to the same number of TCRs (28,000). TCRs were defined as expanded if absent before sensitization and observed at least eight times at the 2-week time point. TCRdb redid the processing of the public reads, applying fastp at Q25 and MiXCR, and retained in-frame beta chains. When rows share a CDR3 protein, they turn into one entry using the most common DNA and genes. The V and J calls and clone size come from TCRdb's table, not from the authors' own analysis. This sample has 350,000 or so distinct CDR3 sequences in its table, and approximately 6.9% of those were observed once. The ten largest clonotypes hold 7.5% to 8.5% of the sample.

The chain joins TRBV9 to TRBJ1-6, and 10 junctional nucleotides match TRBD1. The clonotype was recovered from a woman aged 18 to 35 with alopecia areata. Some clones in this sample may be carry-over from other donors' samples. The specimen was whole blood, collected in connection with sensitization to the hapten diphenylcyclopropenone (DPC). The CDR3 in this case is CASSRGDRGYNSPLHF. The nucleotide sequence reads TGTGCCAGCAGCAGGGGGGACAGGGGCTATAATTCACCCCTCCACTTT. This CDR3, with the reference TRBV9 and TRBJ1-6 proteins standing in past its ends, gives the full variable domain DSGVTQTPKHLITATGQRVTLRCSPRSGDLSVYWYQQSLDQGLQFLIQYYNGEERAKGNILERFSAQQFPDLHSELNLSSLELGDSALYFCASSRGDRGYNSPLHFGNGTRLTVT.